This paragraph covers one TCR beta chain sequence. Its antigen remains unidentified. This sample was included in a study of cytomegalovirus exposure and HLA in healthy donors. Study-level information: In an early release, HLA-typed donors contributed 90 million or so unique TCR sequences. Study-wide points: Per a later analysis, HLA-associated TCR beta chains showed more clonal expansion than other, equally common TCR beta chains. HLA allele associations emerged for some 16,000 TCR beta sequences in a later analysis, at 0.05 false discovery rate.

60 Vbeta and 13 Jbeta primers were used in PCR. Clones were read by immunoSEQ multiplex PCR, and TCRdb kept only the in-frame ones, dropping some. The top ten clones hold roughly 4.2% of a sample with more than 130,000 clones, about 80% of them seen once. The CDR3 covers 14 residues. CDR1 is SGHRS, CDR2 YFSETQ, per germline. V was clipped by 3 bases and J by 1 base, with 10 bases between them. Donors had nominal health at sampling but likely had unrecorded immune exposures. This rearrangement joins TRBV5-1 to TRBJ1-1; D is perhaps TRBD1 (6 bases). The clonotype was recovered from a man aged 35 to 55 in good health and CMV-seropositive. Sequenced: PBMCs. The CDR3 nucleotides are TGCGCCAGCAGCTCACAGGGTGGGAACACTGAAGCTTTCTTT. Its protein product is CASSSQGGNTEAFF.